These 8 T cell receptor beta chains came from one sample sequenced in a study of regulatory T cells in long-lasting Graves disease. Time point specified: persistent/refractory GD, antithyroid drugs over 5 years with positive TRAb. PBMC RNA served as the TCR library source. The TCR beta library used iRepertoire HTBI primers with Arm-PCR amplification of CDR3. One entry per CDR3 protein, called by TCRdb with MiXCR from the multiplex PCR reads. The table lists more than 650,000 distinct CDR3 sequences, 25% to 35% of them singletons. Material: peripheral blood mononuclear cells (PBMCs), obtained when the disease was refractory, from a patient treated with antithyroid drugs. Source of these receptors: a female donor with Graves disease.

This clonotype was seen many times. The CDR3 loop reads CASGDRVRETQYF. As DNA, the CDR3 is TGTGCCAGTGGGGACAGGGTGAGGGAGACCCAGTACTTC. The V call is TRBV6-1, the J call TRBJ2-5; TRBD1 agrees at 9 bases. This CDR3 spans 13 amino acids. J was trimmed by 5 bases and V by 9 bases; bases with no gene match: 7. From germline, CDR1 is MNHNS and CDR2 SASEGT.

The chain recombines TRBV11-2 with TRBJ2-5; TRBD2 is a possible D gene (5 bases). The tail of the sequence fits TRBJ2-1 better, so the J call may be wrong. Germline V CDR1 and CDR2: SGHAT, FQNNGV. CDR3 length equals 17 residues. CDR3 region: CASSPTQTMMGGNEQFF. DNA of the CDR3: TGTGCCAGCAGCCCGACCCAGACTATGATGGGCGGGAATGAGCAGTTCTTC.

The chain carries TRBV6-5 and TRBJ2-7; TRBD1 matches 11 bases. This CDR3 has 18 residues. CDR1 is MNHEY and CDR2 is SVGAGI in the germline V gene. J was trimmed by 3 bases and V by 2 bases; bases with no gene match: 12. CDR3 sequence (DNA): TGTGCCAGCAGTTACCATACAGGACAGGGGGCGAATTACTACGAGCAGTACTTC. Amino acids: CASSYHTGQGANYYEQYF.

This clonotype was seen repeatedly, ten times or more. The CDR3 sequence: CASSLSGAYYGYTF. The CDR3 DNA follows: TGTGCCAGCAGTCTCTCAGGGGCCTACTATGGCTACACCTTC. The chain is built from TRBV28 and TRBJ1-2, with D perhaps TRBD1 (6 bases). CDR3 length equals 14 residues. V was clipped by 5 bases and J by 3 bases, with 13 bases between them. From germline, CDR1 is MDHEN and CDR2 SYDVKM.

The chain links TRBV6-5 to TRBJ1-1; D is uncertain. Germline CDR1 and CDR2: MNHEY and SVGAGI. V was shortened by 2 bases and J by 5 bases, with 9 bases between the two germline ends. CDR3 length: 13 amino acids. This chain's CDR3 is CASSYRTRTEAFF. The DNA for the CDR3 is TGTGCCAGCAGTTACCGGACGAGGACTGAAGCTTTCTTT.

The V call is TRBV7-9, the J call TRBJ1-6; maybe TRBD1 (5 bases). The V and J ends lost 2 bases and 6 bases respectively, with 8 bases between them. This CDR3 is built from 14 residues. The germline CDR1 and CDR2 sequences are SEHNR and FQNEAQ (reference sequence). The CDR3 bases are TGTGCCAGCAGCTTATTGGGGCCTAATTCACCCCTCCACTTT. It specifies CASSLLGPNSPLHF.

This clonotype was counted a few times. J is TRBJ2-7 and V is TRBV3-1; D not certain. The length of the CDR3 is 15 residues. Germline V gene sequence: CDR1 LGHDT, CDR2 YNNKEL (reference sequence). The V end lost 1 base, the J end lost 3 bases, and 13 bases lay between the germline ends. CDR3 coding DNA: TGTGCCAGCAGCCAAGTTTCTCGGCGGAGCTACGAGCAGTACTTC. The encoded protein is CASSQVSRRSYEQYF.

This chain uses TRBV19 with TRBJ1-1, with D perhaps matching TRBD1 (5 bases). Germline V gene lookup returns CDR1 LNHDA and CDR2 SQIVND (reference sequence). The V end lost 6 bases, the J end lost 1 base, and 9 bases lay between the germline ends. This CDR3 is 13 amino acids long. The CDR3 coding sequence is TGTGCCAGTAGAGGCAGGGCGAACACTGAAGCTTTCTTT. It translates to CASRGRANTEAFF.